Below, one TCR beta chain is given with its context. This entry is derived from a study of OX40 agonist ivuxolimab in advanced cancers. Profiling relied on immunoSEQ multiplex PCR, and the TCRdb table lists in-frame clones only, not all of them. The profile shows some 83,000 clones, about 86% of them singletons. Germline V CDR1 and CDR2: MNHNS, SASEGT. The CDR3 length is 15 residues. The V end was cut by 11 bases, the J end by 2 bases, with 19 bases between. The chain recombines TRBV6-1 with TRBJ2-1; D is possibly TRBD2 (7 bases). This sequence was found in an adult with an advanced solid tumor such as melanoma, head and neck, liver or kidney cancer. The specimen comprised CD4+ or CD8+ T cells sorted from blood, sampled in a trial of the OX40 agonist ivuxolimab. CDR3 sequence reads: CAGLPGGAPYNEQFF. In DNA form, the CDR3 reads TGTGCCGGCCTACCGGGGGGCGCACCCTACAATGAGCAGTTCTTC.